These T cell receptor beta chains were read from a single sample in a study of graft-versus-host responses after intestinal transplantation. Measured with immunoSEQ multiplex PCR; TCRdb has only the in-frame clones, and not every one. The sample lists approximately 28,000 clones; roughly 93% were seen once. Sequenced here: PBMCs, sampled 66 days after intestinal transplant. The receptor source for this set is a human patient who received an intestinal transplant, so some T cells may come from the graft donor. Both conserved end residues are part of each CDR3. A D gene is named only where the DNA matches it firmly. A clone size is listed for some rows: how often the clone was seen (once, few, many), or a class if it is expanded.

TRBJ2-1,NA,NA,TRBV14,TGTGCCAGCAGCCAAGTCCGGATTAGCCCAAACAATGAGCAGTTCTTC,CASSQVRISPNNEQFF
TRBJ2-7,NA,NA,TRBV7-9,TGTGCCAGCAGCCCTCTGGGAGGCGAGCAGTACTTC,CASSPLGGEQYF
TRBJ1-6,NA,NA,TRBV10-1,TGCGCCAGCAGTGCCAGGATAAATTCACCCCTCCACTTT,CASSARINSPLHF
TRBJ2-7,few,TRBD2,TRBV5-5,TGTGCCAGCAGCCAAGACGAGACTAGCGGCTACGAGCAGTACTTC,CASSQDETSGYEQYF
TRBJ2-2,NA,TRBD2,TRBV18,TGTGCCAGCTCACCGGATCCGGCTAGCGGGTACACCGGGGAGCTGTTTTTT,CASSPDPASGYTGELFF
TRBJ2-5,NA,TRBD1,TRBV14,TGTGCCAGCAGCCAAGACCGGGACAGGGAAGAGACCCAGTACTTC,CASSQDRDREETQYF
TRBJ1-2,NA,NA,TRBV6-5,TGTGCCAGCAGCCTAACAGGGCCCTATGGCTACACCTTC,CASSLTGPYGYTF
TRBJ1-1,NA,NA,TRBV4-3,TGCGCCAGCAGCACCCGGGGGGGTGTCACTGAAGCTTTCTTT,CASSTRGGVTEAFF
TRBJ1-1,NA,TRBD1,TRBV19,TGTGCCAGCCAAACAGGGGGGAACACTGAAGCTTTCTTT,CASQTGGNTEAFF
TRBJ1-5,NA,NA,TRBV23-1,TGCGCCAGCAGTCAATCTAGGCTTGACCGGGACTCCAATCAGCCCCAGCATTTT,CASSQSRLDRDSNQPQHF
TRBJ2-3,once,NA,TRBV7-2,TGTGCCAGCAGCGCAATAGGGAGCACAGATACGCAGTATTTT,CASSAIGSTDTQYF
TRBJ1-1,NA,TRBD1,TRBV9,TGTGCCAGCAGCGTAGGGACGGAGGGGGCGCGGTACACTGAAGCTTTCTTT,CASSVGTEGARYTEAFF
TRBJ2-2,NA,NA,TRBV30,TGTGCCTGGAGTGTACTGTCCGCAGACCAGAAACTCACCGGGGAGCTGTTTTTT,CAWSVLSADQKLTGELFF
TRBJ2-3,NA,TRBD2,TRBV5-4,TGTGCCAGCAGCTTGCTTGTGAGCGGGGGGTCGGATACGCAGTATTTT,CASSLLVSGGSDTQYF
TRBJ2-7,NA,NA,TRBV18,TGTGCCAGCTCACCGAACTCCTACGAGCAGTACTTC,CASSPNSYEQYF
TRBJ2-3,NA,NA,TRBV6-4,TGTGCCAGCAGTGAAGAGGGGAGCACAGATACGCAGTATTTT,CASSEEGSTDTQYF
TRBJ2-7,NA,NA,TRBV5-6,TGTGCCAGCAGCTTCTTAACTCACTCCTACGAGCAGTACTTC,CASSFLTHSYEQYF